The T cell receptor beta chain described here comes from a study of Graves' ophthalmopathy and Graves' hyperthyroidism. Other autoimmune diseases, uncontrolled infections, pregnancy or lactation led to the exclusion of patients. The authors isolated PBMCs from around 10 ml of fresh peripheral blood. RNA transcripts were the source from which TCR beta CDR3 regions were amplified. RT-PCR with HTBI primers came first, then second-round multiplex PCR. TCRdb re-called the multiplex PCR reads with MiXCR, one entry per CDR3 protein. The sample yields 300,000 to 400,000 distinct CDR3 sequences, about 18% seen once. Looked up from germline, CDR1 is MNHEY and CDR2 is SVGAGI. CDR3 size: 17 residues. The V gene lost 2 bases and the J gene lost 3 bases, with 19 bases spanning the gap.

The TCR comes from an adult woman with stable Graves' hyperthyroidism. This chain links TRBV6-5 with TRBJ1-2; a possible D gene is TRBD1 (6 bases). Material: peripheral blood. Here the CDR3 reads CASSYVLVAGEDYGYTF. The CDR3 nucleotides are TGTGCCAGCAGTTACGTTCTGGTTGCAGGGGAGGACTATGGCTACACCTTC.